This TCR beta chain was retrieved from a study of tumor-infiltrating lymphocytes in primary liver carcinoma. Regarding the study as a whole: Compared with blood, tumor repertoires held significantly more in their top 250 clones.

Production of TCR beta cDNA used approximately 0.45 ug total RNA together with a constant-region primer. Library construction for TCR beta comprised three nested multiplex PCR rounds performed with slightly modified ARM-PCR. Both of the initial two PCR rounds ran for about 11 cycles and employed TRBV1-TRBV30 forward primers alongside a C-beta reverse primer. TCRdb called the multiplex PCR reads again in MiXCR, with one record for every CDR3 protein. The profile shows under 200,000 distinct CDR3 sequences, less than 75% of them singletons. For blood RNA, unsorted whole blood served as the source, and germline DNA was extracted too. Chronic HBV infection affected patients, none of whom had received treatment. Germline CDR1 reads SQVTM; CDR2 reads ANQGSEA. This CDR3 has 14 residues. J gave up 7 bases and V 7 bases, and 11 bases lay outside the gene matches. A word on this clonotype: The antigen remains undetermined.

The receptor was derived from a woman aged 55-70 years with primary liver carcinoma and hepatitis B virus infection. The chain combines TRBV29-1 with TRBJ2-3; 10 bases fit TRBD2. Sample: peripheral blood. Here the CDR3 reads CSATGTSDAHTQYF. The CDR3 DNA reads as TGCAGCGCTACCGGGACTAGCGACGCACATACGCAGTATTTT.